What follows describes a single TCR beta chain. The repertoire was sequenced with immunoSEQ multiplex PCR; TCRdb's copy has only in-frame clones and lacks some. Of around 56,000 clones listed, 89% are singletons. It was the roughly 130-subject validation cohort, separate from the approximately 700-subject first cohort, to which the donors belonged. This sample stems from a study of cytomegalovirus exposure and HLA in healthy donors. CDR3 length: 14 residues. V lost 3 bases, J lost 0 bases, and 3 bases lay in between. CDR1 is KGHSH, CDR2 LQKENI, per germline. The sample consisted of PBMCs. This clonotype was obtained from a young woman in good health and CMV-seronegative. This chain uses TRBV18 with TRBJ2-6; D gene uncertain. CDR3 bases: TGTGCCAGCTCACCCGGCTCTGGGGCCAACGTCCTGACTTTC. The encoded protein is CASSPGSGANVLTF.